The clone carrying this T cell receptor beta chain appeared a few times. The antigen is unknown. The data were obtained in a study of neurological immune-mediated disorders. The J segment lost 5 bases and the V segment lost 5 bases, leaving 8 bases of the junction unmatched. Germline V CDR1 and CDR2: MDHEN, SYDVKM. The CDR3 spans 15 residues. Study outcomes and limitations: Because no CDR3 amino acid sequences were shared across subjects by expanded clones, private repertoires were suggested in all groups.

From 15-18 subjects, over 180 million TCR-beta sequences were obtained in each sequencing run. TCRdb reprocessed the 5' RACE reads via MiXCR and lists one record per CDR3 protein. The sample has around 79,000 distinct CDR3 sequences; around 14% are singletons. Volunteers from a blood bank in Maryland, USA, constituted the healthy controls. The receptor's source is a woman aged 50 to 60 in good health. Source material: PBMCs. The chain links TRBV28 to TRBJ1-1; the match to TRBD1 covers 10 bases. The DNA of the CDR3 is TGTGCCAGCAGTCCTAGACAGGGGGCGCGTACTGAAGCTTTCTTT. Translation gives CASSPRQGARTEAFF. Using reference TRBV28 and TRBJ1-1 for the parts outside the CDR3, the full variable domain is DVKVTQSSRYLVKRTGEKVFLECVQDMDHENMFWYRQDPGLGLRLIYFSYDVKMKEKGDIPEGYSVSREKKERFSLILESASTNQTSMYLCASSPRQGARTEAFFGQGTRLTVV.